Listed below are T cell receptor beta chains from one sample, sequenced in a study of cytomegalovirus exposure and HLA in healthy donors. Produced via immunoSEQ multiplex PCR; TCRdb's table is partial and in-frame only. The table shows around 190,000 clones, with about 77% occurring only once. Sample: PBMCs. The receptors were gathered from a woman aged 25 to 39 in good health and CMV-seronegative. Both conserved end residues are part of each CDR3. A D gene is named only where the DNA matches it firmly. Some rows have no size entry. The others give once, few or many, or a class for an expanded clone.

>TRBV4-1|NA|TRBJ2-7|NA
CASSNRVRGDYEQYF
TGCGCCAGCAGCAATCGAGTCCGGGGAGACTACGAGCAGTACTTC
>TRBV6-6|NA|TRBJ1-4|NA
CASSFYPTANEKLFF
TGTGCCAGCAGCTTCTACCCGACAGCTAATGAAAAACTGTTTTTT
>TRBV6-1|NA|TRBJ1-4|TRBD1
CARGQGDEKLFF
TGTGCCAGGGGACAGGGAGATGAAAAACTGTTTTTT
>TRBV6-6|NA|TRBJ1-1|NA
CASSYLGAFTEAFF
TGTGCCAGCAGTTACCTGGGGGCGTTTACTGAAGCTTTCTTT
>TRBV28|NA|TRBJ1-5|TRBD1
CASSLRDRAYQPQHF
TGTGCCAGCAGTTTAAGGGACAGGGCGTATCAGCCCCAGCATTTT
>TRBV11-2|NA|TRBJ2-2|NA
CASSLGGSNTGELFF
TGTGCCAGCAGCTTAGGTGGCAGTAACACCGGGGAGCTGTTTTTT
>TRBV5-6|once|TRBJ1-4|NA
CASSLQQGEEKLFF
TGTGCCAGCAGCTTGCAACAGGGTGAGGAAAAACTGTTTTTT
>TRBV10-3|few|TRBJ1-3|NA
CAISDPNRDRGGNTIYF
TGTGCCATCAGTGATCCAAACAGGGATCGTGGTGGAAACACCATATATTTT
>TRBV13|NA|TRBJ2-1|TRBD2
CASSPHSGSHNEQFF
TGTGCCAGCAGTCCTCATAGCGGGAGCCACAATGAGCAGTTCTTC
>TRBV7-2|NA|TRBJ2-2|NA
CASSTPLGGTGELFF
TGTGCCAGCAGCACCCCACTGGGAGGAACCGGGGAGCTGTTTTTT
>TRBV7-8|few|TRBJ2-7|TRBD1
CASSLRLGQGYFYEQYF
TGTGCCAGCAGCTTAAGGTTGGGACAGGGGTACTTCTACGAGCAGTACTTC
>TRBV29-1|NA|TRBJ2-1|TRBD2
CSVDRTSGGLNEQFF
TGCAGCGTTGACAGGACTAGCGGGGGCTTGAATGAGCAGTTCTTC
>TRBV19|NA|TRBJ1-1|NA
CASSTQGNTEAFF
TGTGCCAGTAGTACCCAGGGTAACACTGAAGCTTTCTTT
>TRBV5-5|few|TRBJ2-7|TRBD1
CASSRDRRYEQYF
TGTGCCAGCAGCCGGGACAGGCGCTACGAGCAGTACTTC
>TRBV5-1|NA|TRBJ2-5|TRBD1
CASRSDRGLQETQYF
TGCGCCAGCAGATCTGACAGGGGGCTCCAAGAGACCCAGTACTTC
>TRBV15|NA|TRBJ1-2|NA
CATSRDRQDGYPF
TGTGCCACCAGCAGAGATCGTCAGGATGGCTACCCCTTC
>TRBV5-5|few|TRBJ1-4|NA
CASSLSDTTNEKLFF
TGTGCCAGCAGCTTATCAGATACAACTAATGAAAAACTGTTTTTT
>TRBV27|NA|TRBJ2-7|TRBD1
CASSPPSRTGGRYEQYF
TGTGCCAGCAGTCCCCCGTCCCGGACAGGGGGCAGGTACGAGCAGTACTTC
>TRBV9|NA|TRBJ2-1|NA
CASSPRREPNNEQFF
TGTGCCAGCAGCCCCAGGCGGGAACCCAACAATGAGCAGTTCTTC
>TRBV7-3|NA|TRBJ2-3|NA
CASSLGVAPSTDTQYF
TGTGCCAGCAGCTTAGGGGTAGCGCCCAGCACAGATACGCAGTATTTT
>TRBV5-1|NA|TRBJ1-5|NA
CASSDGGNQPQHF
TGCGCCAGCAGTGATGGGGGGAATCAGCCCCAGCATTTT
>TRBV27|NA|TRBJ1-1|NA
CASSSPRGGGTEAFF
TGTGCCAGCAGTTCCCCCCGGGGAGGGGGGACTGAAGCTTTCTTT
>TRBV28|few|TRBJ2-1|TRBD1
CASSSPPSGQAHEQFF
TGTGCCAGCAGTTCCCCTCCTTCGGGACAGGCGCATGAGCAGTTCTTC
>TRBV6-5|NA|TRBJ2-7|NA
CASSHLTEYEQYF
TGTGCCAGCAGTCACCTGACTGAGTACGAGCAGTACTTC
>TRBV5-1|NA|TRBJ1-1|NA
CASSYPRGENTEAFF
TGCGCCAGCAGCTATCCTCGGGGGGAAAACACTGAAGCTTTCTTT
>TRBV28|few|TRBJ1-2|NA
CASSSPTEDYGYTF
TGTGCCAGCAGTTCCCCGACAGAAGATTATGGCTACACCTTC
>TRBV4-1|NA|TRBJ2-7|NA
CASSQVIGTAAFEQYF
TGCGCCAGCAGCCAAGTCATTGGGACTGCGGCGTTCGAGCAGTACTTC
>TRBV6-1|NA|TRBJ1-1|NA
CASSVQGKDTEAFF
TGTGCCAGCAGTGTCCAGGGCAAAGACACTGAAGCTTTCTTT
>TRBV30|NA|TRBJ1-2|NA
CAWSKAGPRGYTF
TGTGCCTGGAGTAAGGCAGGGCCTAGAGGCTACACCTTC
>TRBV18|NA|TRBJ1-3|TRBD1
CASSTTGTGAGNTIYF
TGTGCCAGCTCAACGACCGGGACAGGGGCTGGAAACACCATATATTTT
>TRBV19|once|TRBJ2-1|NA
CASSIGGRGSYNEQFF
TGTGCCAGTAGTATAGGGGGTAGGGGCTCCTACAATGAGCAGTTCTTC
>TRBV28|NA|TRBJ1-2|TRBD1
CTSSLATGGRVYTF
TGTACCAGCAGTTTAGCAACAGGGGGCAGGGTCTACACCTTC
>TRBV5-8|once|TRBJ2-1|NA
CASSFWPGGNEQFF
TGTGCCAGCAGCTTTTGGCCCGGGGGCAATGAGCAGTTCTTC
>TRBV4-1|once|TRBJ1-4|NA
CASSEKQGPDEKLFF
TGCGCCAGCAGCGAGAAACAGGGACCGGATGAAAAACTGTTTTTT
>TRBV5-1|NA|TRBJ2-7|NA
CASSDSFYEQYF
TGCGCCAGCAGCGACAGTTTCTACGAGCAGTACTTC
>TRBV6-6|NA|TRBJ2-7|TRBD2
CASSYGPGGRYEQYF
TGTGCCAGCAGTTACGGCCCGGGAGGGAGGTACGAGCAGTACTTC
>TRBV5-6|once|TRBJ2-5|TRBD2
CASSWTSGGVGETQYF
TGTGCCAGCAGCTGGACTAGCGGGGGGGTGGGGGAGACCCAGTACTTC
>TRBV18|NA|TRBJ2-7|TRBD1
CASGTGGYEQYF
TGTGCCAGCGGGACAGGGGGCTACGAGCAGTACTTC
>TRBV6-1|NA|TRBJ1-5|NA
CASSVRGSDNQPQHF
TGTGCCAGCAGTGTTCGGGGGTCCGACAATCAGCCCCAGCATTTT
>TRBV27|NA|TRBJ2-3|NA
CASSLSMGAVDTQYF
TGTGCCAGCAGTTTATCGATGGGAGCAGTAGATACGCAGTATTTT
>TRBV27|NA|TRBJ2-7|TRBD1
CASSLTPGTGAYEQYF
TGTGCCAGCAGTTTAACCCCGGGGACAGGAGCCTACGAGCAGTACTTC
>TRBV7-9|NA|TRBJ2-3|TRBD2
CASSLVTAGGGTDTQYF
TGTGCCAGCAGCTTAGTAACCGCGGGGGGGGGCACAGATACGCAGTATTTT